The rows below give T cell receptor beta chains drawn from one sample of a study of cytomegalovirus exposure and HLA in healthy donors. Assay: immunoSEQ multiplex PCR; the TCRdb copy retains only in-frame clones and omits some. Altogether 180,000 or so clones are present, more than 75% being singletons, with the ten largest covering 2% to 2.5%. The sequenced sample consisted of PBMCs. These receptors all stem from a woman under 40 in good health and CMV-seropositive. Both conserved end residues are trimmed from each CDR3. Fields, in order: V gene, CDR3 protein.

TRBV4-3 ASSQGSKGAASKETQY
TRBV28 ASSSSGRGGRLREQF
TRBV4-3 ASSQQSASSPLH
TRBV5-1 ASSSGQSSYNEQF
TRBV4-1 ASSHETSTDTQY
TRBV2 ASSVSQGGNQPQH
TRBV27 ASPGPNEQF
TRBV5-4 ASSLASGSSYNEQF
TRBV28 ASSSPYRGYWQPQH
TRBV28 ASSKWTGEKLF
TRBV7-2 ASSSGDYNSPLH
TRBV5-5 ASSDIAGGSYEQY
TRBV11-2 ASSLEAGYGQPQH
TRBV11-3 ASSLDPSGGETQY
TRBV6-1 ASSEKKRGLAGTDTQY
TRBV9 ASSVGTTDNEQF
TRBV2 ASSDRGASGGQETQY
TRBV7-9 ASSSDGSYGYT
TRBV27 ASSLGTGFGRETQY
TRBV9 ASSAGTGGSGNTIY
TRBV28 ASRIGTSSTDTQY
TRBV29-1 SASAGTGALGLF
TRBV9 ASSENIRGLGANVLT
TRBV5-6 ASSRAGWETQY
TRBV15 ATSRDHGGIRIY
TRBV13 ASSFIIAGESNEQF
TRBV30 AWSVMDRGNSPLH
TRBV10-3 ATDPGVAGGQETQY
TRBV7-9 SSSPRGRAGAGELF
TRBV18 ASSQDRAQETQY
TRBV5-4 ASSLARGSYEQY
TRBV7-2 ASSHPSGGAYGQY
TRBV7-2 ASSLAAGRH
TRBV2 ASSELAGPYQETQY
TRBV9 ASSVATARAGDPGANVLT